The 2 T cell receptor beta chains listed next were all sequenced from one sample in a study of T cell repertoires in cytomegalovirus infection. Antigen specificity for these receptors is unknown. TCRdb ran MiXCR on the reads and lists one entry per CDR3 protein. The sample records about 770,000 distinct CDR3 sequences, about 29% being singletons. Sample: cultured CD8+ T cells from PBMCs, taken from culture after CMV antigen stimulation. The receptor source for this set is a human donor in good health (CMV status not recorded). Some clones in this sample may be carry-over from other donors' samples.

A note on this clonotype: This may stem from a read error, because a much larger clone lies one nucleotide away. The chain is built from TRBV7-2 and TRBJ2-5; D assignment may be TRBD1 or TRBD2 (5 bases each). CDR1 SGHTA and CDR2 FQGNSA come from the germline V gene. The CDR3 has 14 residues. The chain's CDR3 is CASSLSGDQETKYF. The CDR3 DNA sequence: TGTGCCAGCAGCTTAAGTGGGGACCAAGAGACCAAGTACTTC.

This chain links TRBV6-5 with TRBJ2-3; D may be TRBD1 or TRBD2 (5 bases each). Germline lookup yields CDR1 MNHEY and CDR2 SVGAGI. This CDR3 is 16 amino acids long. V lost 4 bases and J 6 bases, leaving 20 bases between the germline ends. CDR3 sequence (DNA): TGTGCCAGCAGTTCCCACCCGGGACCCCCTTTTGATACGCAGTATTTT. Translation gives CASSSHPGPPFDTQYF.